Given below is one T cell receptor beta chain in context. At one end the junction does not follow the germline gene, possibly because of a read error. This sample was taken from a study of CD8 T cells in Susac syndrome. CDR3 length: 13 amino acids. Looked up from germline, CDR1 is ENHRY and CDR2 is SYGVKD. RNA amounts of about 0.5 to 1 ug underwent reverse transcription with random hexamers. TCR beta CDR3 was amplified by immunoSEQ covering 54 Vbeta and 13 Jbeta. Using its own MiXCR run on the immunoSEQ multiplex PCR reads, TCRdb lists one record per CDR3 protein. The sample holds some 120,000 distinct CDR3 sequences, around 96% seen once. TCR beta sequences were obtained from blood CD8+ and CD4+ T cells.

This receptor was taken from a human donor in good health. The sample was CD4+ T cells from PBMCs. This chain uses TRBV10-3 with TRBJ1-1, with D tentatively TRBD1 (6 bases). Written as DNA, the CDR3 is TGTGCCATCAGTGAGCAGGGGCCGGGTGGGGGTGTCTTT. Encoded protein: CAISEQGPGGGVF.